The 10 T cell receptor beta chains reported below all come from one sample, sequenced in a study of siplizumab effects on memory and regulatory T cells (dated by TCRdb to about 2019). The method behind the library was the immunoSEQ multiplex PCR assay. TCRdb carries this immuneACCESS record with in-frame sequences only. Its versions omit some clonotypes, under half of them owing to an unresolved V gene in the studies checked, with the rest unexplained. The sample table contains fewer than 120,000 clones; only one count was recorded for roughly 89% of them. The ten largest account for approximately 1.2% of the sample. Material: CD4+ T cells sorted from blood. These receptors all stem from a human donor in good health.

The CDR3 DNA sequence: TGTGCCAGCAGAACGGGCGGGGGAGGCACCGGGGAGCTGTTTTTT. Its protein is CASRTGGGGTGELFF. The gene calls are TRBV11-3 and TRBJ2-2; 7 bases match TRBD2. Germline CDR1 reads SGHNT; CDR2 reads YENEEA. This CDR3 has 15 amino acids. The V gene end was trimmed by 6 bases and the J gene end by 4 bases; junction bases not matched to a gene: 8.

The chain recombines TRBV13 with TRBJ2-3, with a possible D match to TRBD1 (6 bases). CDR1 is PRHDT, CDR2 FYEKMQ, per germline (reference sequence). The CDR3 runs 16 residues. V lost 4 bases, J lost 2 bases, and 16 bases lay in between. The CDR3 is CASSSSGQGNTDTQYF. DNA of the CDR3: TGTGCCAGCAGCTCATCCGGGCAGGGGAACACAGATACGCAGTATTTT.

This clone was seen a few times. This chain joins TRBV11-2 and TRBJ1-2; no firm D call. Germline CDR1 is SGHAT and CDR2 is FQNNGV. Trimming cost V 0 bases and J 7 bases, with 6 bases left between them. The CDR3 sequence is 12 residues long. The CDR3 is CASSLDLGGYTF. CDR3 nucleotides: TGTGCCAGCAGCTTAGATCTAGGTGGCTACACCTTC.

The chain combines TRBV6-1 with TRBJ2-7, with unresolved D. V was cut by 6 bases and J by 4 bases, with 7 bases left in between. The germline V gene encodes CDR1 MNHNS and CDR2 SASEGT. The CDR3 spans 11 residues. The CDR3 sequence: CASRQKYEQYF. The CDR3 DNA reads as TGTGCCAGCAGACAGAAGTACGAGCAGTACTTC.

This chain connects TRBV2 to TRBJ1-1; the D is unclear. The CDR3 spans 12 residues. Germline loops: CDR1 SNHLY, CDR2 FYNNEI. V was trimmed by 6 bases and J by 4 bases, leaving 9 bases between them. CDR3 coding DNA: TGTGCCAGCAGCCTCCTCGTCACTGAAGCTTTCTTT. It encodes CASSLLVTEAFF.

This chain connects TRBV5-5 to TRBJ1-6, with D perhaps TRBD1 (5 bases). CDR1 is SGHKS, CDR2 YYEKEE, per germline (reference sequence). The V end lost 4 bases, the J end lost 10 bases, and 18 bases lay between the germline ends. The CDR3 runs to 15 residues. The CDR3 nucleotides read TGTGCCAGCAGCCCTCGAGGACATGAAGGGTCACCCCTCCACTTT. This codes for CASSPRGHEGSPLHF.

This chain uses TRBV5-4 with TRBJ2-7; 7 nucleotides align to TRBD1. J gave up 3 bases and V 3 bases, and 6 bases lay outside the gene matches. The germline CDR1 and CDR2 sequences are SGHNT and YYREEE (reference sequence). The CDR3 totals 14 residues. The CDR3 loop is CASSSKTGVYEQYF. CDR3 bases: TGTGCCAGCAGCTCGAAAACAGGGGTCTACGAGCAGTACTTC.

V is TRBV6-5 and J is TRBJ2-1; 9 bases agree with TRBD1. The germline CDR1 and CDR2 sequences are MNHEY and SVGAGI. This CDR3 has 15 residues. Germline trimming cut 6 bases from V and 4 bases from J; bases unmatched to any gene: 7. CDR3 sequence reads: CASSLPGQGYNEQFF. In DNA form, the CDR3 reads TGTGCCAGCAGCCTTCCGGGACAGGGATACAATGAGCAGTTCTTC.

J is TRBJ1-2 and V is TRBV27, with 7 nucleotides matching TRBD1. After removal of 3 bases from V and 8 bases from J, the junction contained 6 bases not matched to a gene. The CDR3 totals 13 residues. CDR1 is MNHEY and CDR2 is SMNVEV in the germline V gene (reference sequence). The CDR3, as DNA: TGTGCCAGCAGTTTTAGGGACAGCCGAGGCTACACCTTC. This codes for CASSFRDSRGYTF.

The chain combines TRBV18 with TRBJ2-1, with a possible D match to TRBD2 (6 bases). CDR3 length: 15 residues. The germline gives CDR1 KGHSH, CDR2 LQKENI. Trimming cost V 5 bases and J 7 bases, with 18 bases left between them. The CDR3 DNA reads TGTGCCAGCTCATTCGGACTAAGCCGACCTAATGAGCAGTTCTTC. Translation: CASSFGLSRPNEQFF.